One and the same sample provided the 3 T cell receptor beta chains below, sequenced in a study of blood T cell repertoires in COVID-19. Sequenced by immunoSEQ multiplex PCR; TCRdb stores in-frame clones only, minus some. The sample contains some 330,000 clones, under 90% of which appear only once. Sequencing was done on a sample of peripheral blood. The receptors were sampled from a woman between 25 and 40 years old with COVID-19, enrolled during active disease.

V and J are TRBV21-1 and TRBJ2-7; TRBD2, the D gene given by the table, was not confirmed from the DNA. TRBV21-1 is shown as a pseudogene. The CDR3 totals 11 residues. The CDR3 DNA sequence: TGTGCCAGCATTGGTGCGCGGGAGCAGTACTTC. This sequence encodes CASIGAREQYF.

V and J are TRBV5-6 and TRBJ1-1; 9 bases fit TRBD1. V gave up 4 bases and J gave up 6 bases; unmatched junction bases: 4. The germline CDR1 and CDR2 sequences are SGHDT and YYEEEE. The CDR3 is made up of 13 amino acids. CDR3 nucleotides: TGTGCCAGCAGCGCGACAGGGGGGGCTGAAGCTTTCTTT. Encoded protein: CASSATGGAEAFF. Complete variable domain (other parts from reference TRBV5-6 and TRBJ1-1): DAGVTQSPTHLIKTRGQQVTLRCSPKSGHDTVSWYQQALGQGPQFIFQYYEEEERQRGNFPDRFSGHQFPNYSSELNVNALLLGDSALYLCASSATGGAEAFFGQGTRLTVV.

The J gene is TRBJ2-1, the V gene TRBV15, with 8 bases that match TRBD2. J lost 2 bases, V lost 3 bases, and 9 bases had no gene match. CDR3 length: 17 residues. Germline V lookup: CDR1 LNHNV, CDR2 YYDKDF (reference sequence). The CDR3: CATSRLSGGRTYNEQFF. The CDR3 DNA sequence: TGTGCCACCAGCAGGCTCTCGGGGGGGAGGACCTACAATGAGCAGTTCTTC.